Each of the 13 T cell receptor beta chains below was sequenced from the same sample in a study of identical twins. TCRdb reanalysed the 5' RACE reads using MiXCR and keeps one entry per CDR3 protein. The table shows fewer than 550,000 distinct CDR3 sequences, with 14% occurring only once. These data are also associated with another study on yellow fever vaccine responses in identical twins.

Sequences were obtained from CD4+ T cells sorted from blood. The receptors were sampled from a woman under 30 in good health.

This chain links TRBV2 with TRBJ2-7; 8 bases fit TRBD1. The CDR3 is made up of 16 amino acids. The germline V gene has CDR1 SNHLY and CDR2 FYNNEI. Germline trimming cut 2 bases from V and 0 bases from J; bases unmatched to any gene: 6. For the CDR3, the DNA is TGTGCCAGCAGTGAATTTCCGGGACAGGTCTCCTACGAGCAGTACTTC. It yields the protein CASSEFPGQVSYEQYF.

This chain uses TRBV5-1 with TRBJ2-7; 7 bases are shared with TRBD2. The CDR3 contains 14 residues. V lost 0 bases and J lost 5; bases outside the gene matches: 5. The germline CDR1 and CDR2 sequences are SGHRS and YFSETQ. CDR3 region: CASSLGAGRDEQYF. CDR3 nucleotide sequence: TGCGCCAGCAGCTTGGGGGCAGGGAGGGACGAGCAGTACTTC.

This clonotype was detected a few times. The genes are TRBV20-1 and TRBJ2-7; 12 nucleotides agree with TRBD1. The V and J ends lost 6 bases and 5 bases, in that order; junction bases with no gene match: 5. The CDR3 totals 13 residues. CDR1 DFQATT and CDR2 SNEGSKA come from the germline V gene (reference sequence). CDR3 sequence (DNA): TGCAGTGCGCCCGGGACAGGGGGCAACGAGCAGTACTTC. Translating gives CSAPGTGGNEQYF.

The CDR3 reads CATSIIRGAGELFF. The DNA for the CDR3 is TGTGCCACCAGCATTATTAGGGGAGCCGGGGAGCTGTTTTTT. The chain employs TRBV15 and TRBJ2-2; perhaps D is TRBD1 or TRBD2 (5 bases each). This CDR3 is built from 14 residues. Germline lookup yields CDR1 LNHNV and CDR2 YYDKDF (reference sequence). Between the trimmed V and J ends, which lost 4 bases and 6 bases, there was a span of 12 bases.

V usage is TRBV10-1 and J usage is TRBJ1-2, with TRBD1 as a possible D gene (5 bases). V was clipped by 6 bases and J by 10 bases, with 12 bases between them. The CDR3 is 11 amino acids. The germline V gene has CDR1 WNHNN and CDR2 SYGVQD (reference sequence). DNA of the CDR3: TGCGCCAGCAGAGAAGACAGCATCTACACCTTC. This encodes CASREDSIYTF.

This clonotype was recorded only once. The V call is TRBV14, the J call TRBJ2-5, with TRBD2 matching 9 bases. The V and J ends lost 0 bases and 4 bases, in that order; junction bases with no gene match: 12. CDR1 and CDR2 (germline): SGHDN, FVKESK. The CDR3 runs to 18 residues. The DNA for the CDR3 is TGTGCCAGCAGCCAAGATTTCCTGGCGGGAGGGTGGACAGAGACCCAGTACTTC. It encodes CASSQDFLAGGWTETQYF. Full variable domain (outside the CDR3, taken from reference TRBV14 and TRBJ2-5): EAGVTQFPSHSVIEKGQTVTLRCDPISGHDNLYWYRRVMGKEIKFLLHFVKESKQDESGMPNNRFLAERTGGTYSTLKVQPAELEDSGVYFCASSQDFLAGGWTETQYFGPGTRLLVL.

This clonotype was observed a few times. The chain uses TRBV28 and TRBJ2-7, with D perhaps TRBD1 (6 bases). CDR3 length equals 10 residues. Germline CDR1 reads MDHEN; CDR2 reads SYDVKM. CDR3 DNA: TGTGCAAGTGGGGGCGACGAGCAGTACTTC. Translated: CASGGDEQYF. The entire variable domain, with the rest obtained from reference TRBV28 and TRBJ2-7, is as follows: DVKVTQSSRYLVKRTGEKVFLECVQDMDHENMFWYRQDPGLGLRLIYFSYDVKMKEKGDIPEGYSVSREKKERFSLILESASTNQTSMYLCASGGDEQYFGPGTRLTVT.

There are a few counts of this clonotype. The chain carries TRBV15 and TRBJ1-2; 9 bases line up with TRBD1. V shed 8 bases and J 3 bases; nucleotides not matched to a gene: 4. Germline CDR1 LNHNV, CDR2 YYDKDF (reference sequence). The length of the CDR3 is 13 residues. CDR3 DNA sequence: TGTGCCACCGACAGGACAGGGGACTATGGCTACACCTTC. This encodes CATDRTGDYGYTF.

CDR3 nucleotide sequence: TGCAGTACTACCGGGGTAAGCTCCTACGAGCAGTACTTC. Its translation: CSTTGVSSYEQYF. The chain couples TRBV20-1 to TRBJ2-7; tentative D call: TRBD2 (5 bases). This CDR3 has 13 amino acids. V gave up 8 bases and J gave up 0 bases, with 14 bases separating them. Germline CDR1 and CDR2: DFQATT and SNEGSKA (reference sequence).

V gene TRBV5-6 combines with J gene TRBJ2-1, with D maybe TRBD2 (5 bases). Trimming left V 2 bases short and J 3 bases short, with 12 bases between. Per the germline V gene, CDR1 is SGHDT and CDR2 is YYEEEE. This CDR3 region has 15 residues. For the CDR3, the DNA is TGTGCCAGCAGCTTTTTGGCCGCGGGCTACAATGAGCAGTTCTTC. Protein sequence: CASSFLAAGYNEQFF.

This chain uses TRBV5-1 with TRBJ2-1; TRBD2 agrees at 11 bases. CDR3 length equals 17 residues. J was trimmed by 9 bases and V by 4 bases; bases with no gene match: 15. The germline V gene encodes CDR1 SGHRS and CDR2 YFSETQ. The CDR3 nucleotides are TGCGCCAGCAGCGCAAAACTAGCGGGAGACTTCCTGGGTGAGCAGTTCTTC. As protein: CASSAKLAGDFLGEQFF.

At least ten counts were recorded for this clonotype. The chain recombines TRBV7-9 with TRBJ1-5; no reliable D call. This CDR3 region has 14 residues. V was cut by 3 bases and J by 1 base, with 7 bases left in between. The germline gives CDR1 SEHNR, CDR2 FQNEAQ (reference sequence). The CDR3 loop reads CASSFSGSNQPQHF. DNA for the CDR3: TGTGCCAGCAGCTTCTCGGGGAGCAATCAGCCCCAGCATTTT. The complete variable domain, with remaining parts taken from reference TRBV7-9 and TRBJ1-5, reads DTGVSQNPRHKITKRGQNVTFRCDPISEHNRLYWYRQTLGQGPEFLTYFQNEAQLEKSRLLSDRFSAERPKGSFSTLEIQRTEQGDSAMYLCASSFSGSNQPQHFGDGTRLSIL.

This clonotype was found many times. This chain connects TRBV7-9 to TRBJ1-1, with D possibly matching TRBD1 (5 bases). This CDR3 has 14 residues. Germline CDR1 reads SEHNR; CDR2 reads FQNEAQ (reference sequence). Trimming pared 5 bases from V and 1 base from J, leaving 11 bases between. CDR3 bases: TGTGCCAGCAGCCCGGGGGTCCCGAACACTGAAGCTTTCTTT. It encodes CASSPGVPNTEAFF.